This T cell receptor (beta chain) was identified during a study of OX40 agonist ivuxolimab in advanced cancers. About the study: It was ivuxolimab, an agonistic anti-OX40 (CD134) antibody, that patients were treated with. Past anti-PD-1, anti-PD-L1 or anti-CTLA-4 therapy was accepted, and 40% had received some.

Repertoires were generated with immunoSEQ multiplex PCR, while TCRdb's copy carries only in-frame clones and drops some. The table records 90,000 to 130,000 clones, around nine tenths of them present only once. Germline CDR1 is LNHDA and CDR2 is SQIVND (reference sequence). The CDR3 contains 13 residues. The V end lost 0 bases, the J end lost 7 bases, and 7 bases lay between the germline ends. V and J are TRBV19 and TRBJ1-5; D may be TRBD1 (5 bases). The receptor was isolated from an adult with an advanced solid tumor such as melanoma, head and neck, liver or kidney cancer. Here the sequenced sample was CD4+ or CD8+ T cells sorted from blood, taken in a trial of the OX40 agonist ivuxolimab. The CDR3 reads CASSIDGGQPQHF. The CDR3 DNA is TGTGCCAGTAGTATAGATGGGGGGCAGCCCCAGCATTTT.